A single T cell receptor (beta chain) is shown here with its context. The target antigen is unknown. These data are taken from a study of cytomegalovirus exposure and HLA in healthy donors. Per germline, CDR1 MDHEN and CDR2 SYDVKM. Trimming took off 3 bases at V and 12 bases at J, with 21 bases between the two ends. The CDR3 runs 14 residues. PCR involved 60 Vbeta and 13 Jbeta primers. TCRdb's copy holds only in-frame clones and misses some; the assay was immunoSEQ multiplex PCR. The sample comprises some 200,000 clones, roughly three quarters of which are singletons, and about 1.7% rests with the top ten. Study-wide findings and caveats: Cytomegalovirus status was reportedly diagnosed by the classifier with high sensitivity and specificity.

The sample was PBMCs. The receptor comes from a man in his fifties in good health and CMV-seronegative. The chain employs TRBV28 and TRBJ2-7; D is perhaps TRBD2 (6 bases). The CDR3 loop reads CASSLAPGTAFVYF. The CDR3, as DNA: TGTGCCAGCAGTTTGGCCCCCGGGACTGCCTTTGTGTACTTC.